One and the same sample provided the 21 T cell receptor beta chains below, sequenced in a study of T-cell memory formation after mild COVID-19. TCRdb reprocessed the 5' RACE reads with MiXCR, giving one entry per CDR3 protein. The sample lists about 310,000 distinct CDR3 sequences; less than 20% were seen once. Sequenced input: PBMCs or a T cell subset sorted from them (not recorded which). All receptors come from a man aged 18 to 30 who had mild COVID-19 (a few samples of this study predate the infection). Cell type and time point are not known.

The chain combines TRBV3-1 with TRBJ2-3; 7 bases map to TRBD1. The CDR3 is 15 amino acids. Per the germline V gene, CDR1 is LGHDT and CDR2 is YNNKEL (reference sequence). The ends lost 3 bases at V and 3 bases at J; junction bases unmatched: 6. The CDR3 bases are TGTGCCAGCAGCCAGGGACAGAGATTGACAGATACGCAGTATTTT. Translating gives CASSQGQRLTDTQYF.

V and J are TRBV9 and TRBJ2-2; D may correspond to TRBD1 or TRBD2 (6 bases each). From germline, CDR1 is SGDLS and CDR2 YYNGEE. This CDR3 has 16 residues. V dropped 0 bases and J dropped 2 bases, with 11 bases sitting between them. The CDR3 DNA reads TGTGCCAGCAGCGTAGTTCCGGGGGCCAACACCGGGGAGCTGTTTTTT. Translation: CASSVVPGANTGELFF.

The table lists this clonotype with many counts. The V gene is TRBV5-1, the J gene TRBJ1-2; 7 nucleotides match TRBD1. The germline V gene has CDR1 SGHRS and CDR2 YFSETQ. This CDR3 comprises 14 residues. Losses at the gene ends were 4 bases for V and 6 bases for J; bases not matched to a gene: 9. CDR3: CASSLEGAGDGYTF. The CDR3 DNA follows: TGCGCCAGCAGCCTCGAGGGGGCTGGGGATGGCTACACCTTC. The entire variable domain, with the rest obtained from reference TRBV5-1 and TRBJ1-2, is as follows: KAGVTQTPRYLIKTRGQQVTLSCSPISGHRSVSWYQQTPGQGLQFLFEYFSETQRNKGNFPGRFSGRQFSNSRSEMNVSTLELGDSALYLCASSLEGAGDGYTFGSGTRLTVV.

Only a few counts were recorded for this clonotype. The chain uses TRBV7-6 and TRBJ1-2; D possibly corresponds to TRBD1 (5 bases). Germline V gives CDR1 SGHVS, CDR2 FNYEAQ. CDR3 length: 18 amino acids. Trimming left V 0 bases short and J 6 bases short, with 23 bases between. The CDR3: CASSLADGALGSGNGYTF. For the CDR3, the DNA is TGTGCCAGCAGCTTAGCGGATGGGGCCCTAGGATCGGGGAATGGCTACACCTTC.

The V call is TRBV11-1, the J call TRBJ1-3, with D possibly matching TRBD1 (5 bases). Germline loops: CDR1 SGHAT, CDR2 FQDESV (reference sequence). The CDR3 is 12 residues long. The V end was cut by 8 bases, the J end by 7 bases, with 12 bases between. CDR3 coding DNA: TGTGCCAGCGGGGGACGGCGGAACACCATATATTTT. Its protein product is CASGGRRNTIYF.

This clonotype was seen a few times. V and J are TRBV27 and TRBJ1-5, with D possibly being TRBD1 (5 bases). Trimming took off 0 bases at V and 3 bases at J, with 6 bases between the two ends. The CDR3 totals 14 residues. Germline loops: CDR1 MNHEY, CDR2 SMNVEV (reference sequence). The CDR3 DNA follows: TGTGCCAGCAGTTTATCAGGGGACAATCAGCCCCAGCATTTT. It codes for CASSLSGDNQPQHF.

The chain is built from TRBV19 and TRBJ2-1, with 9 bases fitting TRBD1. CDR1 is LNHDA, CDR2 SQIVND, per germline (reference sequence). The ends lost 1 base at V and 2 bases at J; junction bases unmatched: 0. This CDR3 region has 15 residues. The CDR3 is CASSIGTGAYNEQFF. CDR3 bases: TGTGCCAGTAGTATAGGGACAGGGGCCTACAATGAGCAGTTCTTC.

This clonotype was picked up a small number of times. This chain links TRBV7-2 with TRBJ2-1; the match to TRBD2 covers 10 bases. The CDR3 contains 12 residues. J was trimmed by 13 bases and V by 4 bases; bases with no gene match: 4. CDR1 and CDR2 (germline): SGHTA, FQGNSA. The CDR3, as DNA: TGTGCCAGCAGCTGGGGACTAGCGCGACAGTTCTTC. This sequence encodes CASSWGLARQFF.

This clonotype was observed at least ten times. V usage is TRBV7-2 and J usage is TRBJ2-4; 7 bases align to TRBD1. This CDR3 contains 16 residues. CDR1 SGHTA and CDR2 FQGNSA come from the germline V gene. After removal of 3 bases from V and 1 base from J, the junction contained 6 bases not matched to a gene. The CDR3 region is CASSFAGGYAKNIQYF. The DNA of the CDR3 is TGTGCCAGCAGCTTCGCAGGGGGATACGCCAAAAACATTCAGTACTTC.

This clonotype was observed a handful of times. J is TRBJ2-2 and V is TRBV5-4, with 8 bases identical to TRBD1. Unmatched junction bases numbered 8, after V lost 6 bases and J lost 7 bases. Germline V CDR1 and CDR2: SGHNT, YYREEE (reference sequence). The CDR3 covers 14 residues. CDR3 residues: CASTRQGSVGELFF. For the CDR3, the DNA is TGTGCCAGCACCCGACAGGGGTCGGTCGGGGAGCTGTTTTTT.

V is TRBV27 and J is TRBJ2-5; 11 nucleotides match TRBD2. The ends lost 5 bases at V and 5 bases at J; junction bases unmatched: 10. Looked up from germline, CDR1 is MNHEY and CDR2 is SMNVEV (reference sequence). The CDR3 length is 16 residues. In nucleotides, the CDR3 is TGTGCCAGCAGTGCGACTAGCGGGGACCGTGAGGAGACCCAGTACTTC. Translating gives CASSATSGDREETQYF.

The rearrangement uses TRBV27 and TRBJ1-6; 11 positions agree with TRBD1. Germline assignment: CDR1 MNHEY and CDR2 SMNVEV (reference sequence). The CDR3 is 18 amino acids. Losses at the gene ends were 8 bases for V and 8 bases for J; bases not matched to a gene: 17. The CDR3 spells CASRRWGQGGSSYSPLHF. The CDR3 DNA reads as TGTGCCAGCCGGCGTTGGGGACAGGGGGGCTCGTCTTATTCACCCCTCCACTTT.

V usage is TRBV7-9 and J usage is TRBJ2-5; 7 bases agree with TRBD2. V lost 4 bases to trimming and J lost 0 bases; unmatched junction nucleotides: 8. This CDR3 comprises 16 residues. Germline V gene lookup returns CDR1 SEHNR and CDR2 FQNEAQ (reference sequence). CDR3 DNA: TGTGCCAGCAGCTCAGGTCGGGGGGAGTACCAAGAGACCCAGTACTTC. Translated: CASSSGRGEYQETQYF.

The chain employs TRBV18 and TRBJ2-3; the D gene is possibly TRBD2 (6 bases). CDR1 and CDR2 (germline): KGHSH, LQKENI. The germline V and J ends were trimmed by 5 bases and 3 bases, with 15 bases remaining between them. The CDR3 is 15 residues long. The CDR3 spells CASSTRLGRTDTQYF. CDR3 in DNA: TGTGCCAGCTCAACGCGACTAGGGCGGACAGATACGCAGTATTTT.

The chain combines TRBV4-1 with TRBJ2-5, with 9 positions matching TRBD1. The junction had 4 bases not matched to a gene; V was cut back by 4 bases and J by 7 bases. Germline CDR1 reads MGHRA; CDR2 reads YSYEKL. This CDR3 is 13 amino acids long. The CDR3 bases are TGCGCCAGCAGCCGGGACAGGGAGGGGACCCAGTACTTC. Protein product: CASSRDREGTQYF.

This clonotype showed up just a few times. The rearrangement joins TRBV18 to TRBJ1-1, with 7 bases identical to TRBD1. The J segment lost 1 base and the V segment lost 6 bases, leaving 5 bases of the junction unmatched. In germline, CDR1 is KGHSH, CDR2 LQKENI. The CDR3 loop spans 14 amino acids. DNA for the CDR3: TGTGCCAGCTCCCTTTGGACAGGGAACACTGAAGCTTTCTTT. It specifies CASSLWTGNTEAFF.

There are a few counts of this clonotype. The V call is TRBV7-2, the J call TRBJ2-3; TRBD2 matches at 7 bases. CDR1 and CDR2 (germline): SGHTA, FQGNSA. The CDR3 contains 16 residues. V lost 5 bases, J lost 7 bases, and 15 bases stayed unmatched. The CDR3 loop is CASSLKAGRHTNTQYF. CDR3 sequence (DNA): TGTGCCAGCAGCCTGAAAGCGGGGAGGCACACGAATACGCAGTATTTT.

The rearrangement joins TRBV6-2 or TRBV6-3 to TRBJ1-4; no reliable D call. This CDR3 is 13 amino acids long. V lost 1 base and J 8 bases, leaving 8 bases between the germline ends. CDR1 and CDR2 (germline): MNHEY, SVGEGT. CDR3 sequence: CASSYLVREKLFF. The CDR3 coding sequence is TGTGCCAGCAGTTACTTAGTGAGAGAAAAACTGTTTTTT.

CDR3 in amino acids: CASSLVGLAGGPVTDTQYF. CDR3 nucleotides: TGCGCCAGCAGCTTGGTGGGACTAGCGGGGGGGCCTGTGACAGATACGCAGTATTTT. The V call is TRBV5-1, the J call TRBJ2-3, with 16 bases lining up with TRBD2. The CDR3 is 19 amino acids. The V segment lost 0 bases and the J segment 3 bases; nucleotides outside the gene matches: 7. Germline V lookup: CDR1 SGHRS, CDR2 YFSETQ.

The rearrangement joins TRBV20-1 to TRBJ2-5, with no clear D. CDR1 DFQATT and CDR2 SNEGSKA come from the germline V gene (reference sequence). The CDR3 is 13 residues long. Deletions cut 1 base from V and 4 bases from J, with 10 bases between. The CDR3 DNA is TGCAGTGCTAGAGGGGTGGGATTAGAGACCCAGTACTTC. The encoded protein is CSARGVGLETQYF.

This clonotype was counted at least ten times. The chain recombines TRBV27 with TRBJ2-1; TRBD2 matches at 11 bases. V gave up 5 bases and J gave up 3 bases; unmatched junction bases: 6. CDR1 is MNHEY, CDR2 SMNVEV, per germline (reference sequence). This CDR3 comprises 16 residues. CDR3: CASSALTSGVYNEQFF. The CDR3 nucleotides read TGTGCCAGCAGTGCCCTGACTAGCGGGGTCTACAATGAGCAGTTCTTC.